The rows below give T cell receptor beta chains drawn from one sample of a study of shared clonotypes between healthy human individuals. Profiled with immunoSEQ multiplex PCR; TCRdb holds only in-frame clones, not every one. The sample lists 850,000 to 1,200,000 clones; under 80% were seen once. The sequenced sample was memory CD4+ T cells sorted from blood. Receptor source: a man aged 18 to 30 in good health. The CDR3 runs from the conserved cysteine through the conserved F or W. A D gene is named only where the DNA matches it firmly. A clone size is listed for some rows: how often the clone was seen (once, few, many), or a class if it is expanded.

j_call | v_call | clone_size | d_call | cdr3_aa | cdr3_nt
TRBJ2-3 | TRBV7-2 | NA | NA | CASSIPGPSTDTQYF | TGTGCCAGCAGCATCCCGGGACCTAGCACAGATACGCAGTATTTT
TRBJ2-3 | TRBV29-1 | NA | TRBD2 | CSVEIRAVAGGGSTDTQYF | TGCAGCGTTGAAATACGGGCTGTGGCTGGCGGGGGGAGCACAGATACGCAGTATTTT
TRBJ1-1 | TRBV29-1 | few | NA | CSAQTGSQTEAFF | TGCAGCGCTCAAACAGGGAGTCAAACTGAAGCTTTCTTT
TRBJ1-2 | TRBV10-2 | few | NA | CASSEPWQSYGYTF | TGCGCCAGCAGTGAACCGTGGCAGTCCTATGGCTACACCTTC
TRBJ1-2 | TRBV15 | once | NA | CATSRDRAEGGYTF | TGTGCCACCAGCAGAGATCGCGCAGAGGGAGGCTACACCTTC
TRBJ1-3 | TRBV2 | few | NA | CASRTGQGPGNTIYF | TGTGCCAGCAGAACAGGGCAGGGGCCTGGAAACACCATATATTTT
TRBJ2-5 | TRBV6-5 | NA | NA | CASSYTTTKSVTQYF | TGTGCCAGCAGTTACACGACGACTAAGTCGGTGACCCAGTACTTC
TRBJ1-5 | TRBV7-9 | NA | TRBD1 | CASSIGQGGEPQHF | TGTGCCAGCAGCATCGGACAGGGTGGAGAGCCCCAGCATTTT
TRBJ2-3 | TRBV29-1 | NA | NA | CSYYTWTDTQYF | TGCAGCTACTATACATGGACAGATACGCAGTATTTT
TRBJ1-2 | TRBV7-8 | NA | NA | CASSLAEYGRLNYGYTF | TGTGCCAGCAGCTTAGCAGAATATGGACGGTTGAACTATGGCTACACCTTC
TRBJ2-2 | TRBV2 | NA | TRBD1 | CASRGQSTGELFF | TGTGCCAGCAGGGGACAGAGCACCGGGGAGCTGTTTTTT
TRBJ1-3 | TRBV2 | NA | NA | CASSGGGSGNTIYF | TGTGCCAGCAGTGGGGGTGGCTCTGGAAACACCATATATTTT
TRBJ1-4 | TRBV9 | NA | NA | CASSTGQGNEKLFF | TGTGCCAGCAGCACGGGACAAGGGAATGAAAAACTGTTTTTT
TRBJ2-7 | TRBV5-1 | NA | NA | CASSSTGGQYEQYF | TGCGCCAGCAGCTCGACAGGTGGGCAATACGAGCAGTACTTC
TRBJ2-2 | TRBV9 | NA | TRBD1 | CASSVDRTGGTGELFF | TGTGCCAGCAGCGTAGATAGGACAGGGGGCACCGGGGAGCTGTTTTTT
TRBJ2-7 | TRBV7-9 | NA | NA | CASSLLEGPYEQYF | TGTGCCAGCAGCTTATTGGAGGGGCCCTACGAGCAGTACTTC
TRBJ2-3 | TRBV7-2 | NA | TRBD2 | CASSPGLAGGHTQYF | TGTGCCAGCAGCCCGGGACTAGCGGGAGGGCATACGCAGTATTTT
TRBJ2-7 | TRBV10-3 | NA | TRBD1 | CAIRLGTGAYEQYF | TGTGCCATCCGCCTAGGGACAGGAGCCTACGAGCAGTACTTC
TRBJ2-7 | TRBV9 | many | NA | CASSLAGHYEQYF | TGTGCCAGCTCGTTGGCGGGGCACTACGAGCAGTACTTC
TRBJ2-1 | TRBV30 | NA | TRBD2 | CAWSVGTSGSEQFF | TGTGCCTGGAGTGTCGGGACTAGCGGGAGTGAGCAGTTCTTC
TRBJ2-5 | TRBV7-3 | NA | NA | CASSVSGQETQYF | TGTGCCAGCAGCGTAAGCGGTCAAGAGACCCAGTACTTC
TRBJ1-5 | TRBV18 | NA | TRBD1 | CAGSPTSGTGDNQPQHF | TGTGCCGGCTCACCAACGTCAGGGACAGGGGACAATCAGCCCCAGCATTTT
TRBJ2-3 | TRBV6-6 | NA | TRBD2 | CASSPGGVIGLDTQYF | TGTGCCAGCAGCCCCGGGGGGGTGATCGGTCTAGATACGCAGTATTTT
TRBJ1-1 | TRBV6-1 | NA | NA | CASSTRKGQNTEAFF | TGTGCCAGCAGTACCCGAAAGGGGCAGAACACTGAAGCTTTCTTT
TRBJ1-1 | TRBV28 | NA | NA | CASSPGAGLNTEAFF | TGTGCCAGCAGTCCTGGGGCTGGCCTCAACACTGAAGCTTTCTTT
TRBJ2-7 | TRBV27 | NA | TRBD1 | CASSPPGQGARTEQYF | TGTGCCAGCAGTCCTCCGGGACAGGGGGCGCGGACCGAGCAGTACTTC
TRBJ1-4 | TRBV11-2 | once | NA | CASTLTSTNEKLFF | TGTGCCAGCACTCTCACTTCAACTAATGAAAAACTGTTTTTT
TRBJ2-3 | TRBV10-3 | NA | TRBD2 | CATQVLRGGRSTDTQYF | TGTGCCACCCAGGTTCTGCGGGGGGGCCGTAGCACAGATACGCAGTATTTT
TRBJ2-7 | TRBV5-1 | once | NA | CASSLGLGGNSYEQYF | TGCGCCAGCAGCTTGGGTCTGGGCGGGAATTCCTACGAGCAGTACTTC
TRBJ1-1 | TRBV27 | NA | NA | CASSPGPVGTEAFF | TGTGCCAGCAGTCCCGGACCTGTCGGAACTGAAGCTTTCTTT
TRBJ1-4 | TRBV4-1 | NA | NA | CASSIGTDLNEKLFF | TGCGCCAGCAGCATTGGGACTGACCTTAATGAAAAACTGTTTTTT
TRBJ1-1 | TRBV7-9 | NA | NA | CASSLANTPISEAFF | TGTGCCAGCAGCTTAGCAAACACACCGATATCTGAAGCTTTCTTT
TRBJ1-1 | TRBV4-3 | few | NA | CASSQAGQGMNTEAFF | TGCGCCAGCAGCCAAGCGGGCCAGGGAATGAACACTGAAGCTTTCTTT
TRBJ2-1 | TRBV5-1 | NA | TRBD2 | CASSLVASGPYNEQFF | TGCGCCAGCAGCTTGGTGGCTAGCGGACCCTACAATGAGCAGTTCTTC
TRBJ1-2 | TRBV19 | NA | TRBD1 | CASRRTGGGYGYTF | TGTGCCAGTAGGAGGACAGGGGGAGGATATGGCTACACCTTC
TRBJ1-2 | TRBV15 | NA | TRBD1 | CATSPDRDYGYTF | TGTGCCACCAGCCCCGACAGGGACTATGGCTACACCTTC
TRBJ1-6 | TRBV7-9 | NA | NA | CASSSSSYNSPLHF | TGTGCCAGCAGCTCCAGCTCCTATAATTCACCCCTCCACTTT
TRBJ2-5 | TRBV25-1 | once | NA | CASSEQVGKRETQYF | TGTGCCAGCAGTGAACAGGTCGGGAAAAGAGAGACCCAGTACTTC
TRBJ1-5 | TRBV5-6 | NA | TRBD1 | CASSFGTGEGNQPQHF | TGTGCCAGCAGCTTCGGGACAGGGGAGGGTAATCAGCCCCAGCATTTT
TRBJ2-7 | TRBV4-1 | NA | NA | CASSQEGSAIYEQYF | TGCGCCAGCAGCCAAGAGGGGTCAGCAATATACGAGCAGTACTTC
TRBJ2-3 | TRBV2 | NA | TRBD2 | CASSRLAGAVDTQYF | TGTGCCAGCAGTCGACTAGCGGGAGCGGTAGATACGCAGTATTTT
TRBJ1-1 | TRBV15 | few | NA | CATSRFGTNTEAFF | TGTGCCACCAGCAGATTTGGAACGAACACTGAAGCTTTCTTT
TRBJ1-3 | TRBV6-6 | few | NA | CASREQGSGNTIYF | TGTGCCAGCAGGGAACAGGGCTCTGGAAACACCATATATTTT
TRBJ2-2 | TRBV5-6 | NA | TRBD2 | CASSFRRGGNTGELFF | TGTGCCAGCAGCTTCCGGCGGGGGGGCAACACCGGGGAGCTGTTTTTT